The source of this TCR beta chain is a study of human thymus T cells. Study-wide results and limits: V and J genes seemed to be used with bias in thymic and blood repertoires. Thymic TCR repertoires of unrelated people reportedly overlapped highly.

Measured with immunoSEQ multiplex PCR; TCRdb has only the in-frame clones, and not every one. This repertoire shows tens of thousands of clones, 95% found once; its top ten account for 0.034%. Resections that were taken during corrective heart surgery supplied the thymus tissue. Worth noting for this clone: What it binds is not known.

Germline V lookup: CDR1 MDHEN, CDR2 SYDVKM. The CDR3 spans 18 residues. Trimming removed 5 bases at V and 0 bases at J, with 21 bases between. The chain couples TRBV28 to TRBJ2-3, with D perhaps matching TRBD1 (5 bases). This sequence originates from a girl in the first two years of life with a congenital heart defect but otherwise immunologically healthy. The sequenced sample consisted of thymus tissue. The chain's CDR3 is CASSPNLMQGRSTDTQYF. The CDR3 region has the DNA TGTGCCAGCAGTCCGAACCTTATGCAGGGTCGTAGCACAGATACGCAGTATTTT.